A selection of T cell receptor beta chains follows, all from one sample in a study of T cell responses to AZD1222 COVID-19 vaccine. Libraries were prepared by immunoSEQ multiplex PCR; TCRdb keeps only in-frame clonotypes and omits some of them. The sample shows about 69,000 clones, approximately 87% of them seen only once. This material consisted of peripheral blood, taken 28 days after the second AZD1222 dose. The receptor set was obtained from an adult who received the AZD1222 COVID-19 vaccine. The CDR3 runs from the conserved cysteine through the conserved F or W. A D gene is named only where the DNA matches it firmly. Some rows have no size entry. The others give once, few or many, or a class for an expanded clone.

>-|TRBJ1-5|TRBD1|TRBV6-5
CASRRGSNQPQHF
TGTGCCTCCCGCAGGGGGAGCAATCAGCCCCAGCATTTT
>-|TRBJ2-3|-|TRBV11-3
CASSWADTQYF
TGTGCCAGCAGCTGGGCAGATACGCAGTATTTT
>-|TRBJ1-6|TRBD1|TRBV10-3
CAISEQGGSSYNSPLHF
TGTGCCATCAGTGAACAGGGGGGGAGCTCCTATAATTCACCCCTCCACTTT
>-|TRBJ1-3|TRBD1|TRBV27
CASSFSGTGSGNTIYF
TGTGCCAGCAGTTTCTCCGGGACAGGTTCTGGAAACACCATATATTTT
>-|TRBJ2-7|TRBD2|TRBV7-9
CASSSLTSGRNEQYF
TGTGCCAGCAGCTCCCTGACTAGCGGGAGGAACGAGCAGTACTTC
>-|TRBJ1-5|TRBD1|TRBV2
CASTGQGRRDQPQHF
TGTGCCAGCACAGGACAGGGGCGAAGGGATCAGCCCCAGCATTTT
>-|TRBJ1-1|TRBD1|TRBV19
CASSDPRQGTATEAFF
TGTGCCAGTAGTGATCCTAGACAGGGGACGGCCACTGAAGCTTTCTTT
>few|TRBJ2-1|-|TRBV9
CASSGEGASYNEQFF
TGTGCCAGCAGCGGCGAGGGTGCATCCTACAATGAGCAGTTCTTC
>-|TRBJ1-1|-|TRBV7-2
CASSLAPQNTEAFF
TGTGCCAGCAGCTTAGCGCCACAGAACACTGAAGCTTTCTTT
>-|TRBJ1-1|-|TRBV12-3/TRBV12-4
CASTQKGTEAFF
TGTGCCAGCACCCAGAAGGGCACTGAAGCTTTCTTT
>-|TRBJ2-3|-|TRBV9
CASSPFSLGGLDTQYF
TGTGCCAGCAGCCCCTTTTCGTTGGGGGGTTTGGATACGCAGTATTTT
>-|TRBJ1-5|TRBD1|TRBV2
CASVGTGRANQPQHF
TGTGCCAGCGTTGGGACAGGGAGGGCAAATCAGCCCCAGCATTTT
>-|TRBJ1-1|-|TRBV5-1
CASSLAPLPQSEAFF
TGCGCCAGCAGCTTGGCCCCCCTTCCACAGTCTGAAGCTTTCTTT
>-|TRBJ2-3|-|TRBV2
CASRLSDTQYF
TGTGCCAGCAGACTCTCAGATACGCAGTATTTT
>once|TRBJ1-1|-|TRBV6-6
CASSYLRVPEAFF
TGTGCCAGCAGTTACTTACGGGTCCCTGAAGCTTTCTTT
>-|TRBJ1-5|-|TRBV5-1
CASSLDGQGNQPQHF
TGCGCCAGCAGCTTGGACGGGCAGGGGAATCAGCCCCAGCATTTT
>-|TRBJ1-2|TRBD1|TRBV10-2
CASSEKTGDFGGYTF
TGCGCCAGCAGTGAAAAAACAGGGGACTTTGGTGGCTACACCTTC
>-|TRBJ2-5|-|TRBV5-1
CASSAAGTGTQYF
TGCGCCAGCTCAGCGGCAGGTACGGGGACCCAGTACTTC
>-|TRBJ1-1|-|TRBV3-1/TRBV3-2
CASSQEGQNTEAFF
TGTGCCAGCAGCCAAGAAGGTCAGAACACTGAAGCTTTCTTT
>-|TRBJ2-7|-|TRBV12-3/TRBV12-4
CASSFGGEQYF
TGTGCCAGCAGTTTCGGGGGCGAGCAGTACTTC
>-|TRBJ2-1|-|TRBV14
CASSQVLNSEQFF
TGTGCCAGCAGCCAAGTCTTGAACAGTGAGCAGTTCTTC
>-|TRBJ2-3|-|TRBV19
CASSRAVESDTQYF
TGTGCCAGTAGTAGGGCGGTGGAATCAGATACGCAGTATTTT
>-|TRBJ2-1|-|TRBV20-1
CSHPRGNEQFF
TGCAGCCACCCCCGGGGCAATGAGCAGTTCTTC
>few|TRBJ1-4|-|TRBV19
CASRGTYGNEKLFF
TGTGCCAGTAGAGGAACCTACGGGAATGAAAAACTGTTTTTT
>-|TRBJ1-3|-|TRBV2
CASSEGTAFSGNTIYF
TGTGCCAGCAGTGAAGGGACAGCCTTCTCTGGAAACACCATATATTTT
>few|TRBJ1-2|-|TRBV18
CASASLASDYGYTF
TGTGCCAGCGCATCCCTCGCTTCGGACTATGGCTACACCTTC
>-|TRBJ2-7|TRBD1|TRBV2
CASSNHPWTGDLYEQYF
TGTGCCAGCAGTAATCACCCCTGGACAGGGGACCTCTACGAGCAGTACTTC
>once|TRBJ2-1|-|TRBV24-1
CATSESGSGRDNEQFF
TGTGCCACCAGTGAATCCGGGTCAGGAAGGGACAATGAGCAGTTCTTC
>-|TRBJ1-2|-|TRBV7-9
CASRDPRGGYTF
TGTGCCAGCAGGGATCCTCGCGGGGGCTACACCTTC
>-|TRBJ1-5|-|TRBV21-1
CASRTGRRNQPQHF
TGTGCCAGCCGGACAGGGCGCCGCAATCAGCCCCAGCATTTT
>-|TRBJ2-7|-|TRBV5-1
CASSLDMGIGEQYF
TGCGCCAGCAGCTTAGACATGGGAATTGGAGAGCAGTACTTC
>-|TRBJ1-1|TRBD1|TRBV18
CASSTGEYTEAFF
TGTGCCAGCTCGACAGGGGAGTACACTGAAGCTTTCTTT
>-|TRBJ2-7|-|TRBV6-5
CATIMGSEQYF
TGTGCCACCATTATGGGGAGCGAGCAGTACTTC
>-|TRBJ2-7|-|TRBV7-9
CASSSSIHEQYF
TGTGCCAGCAGCTCCTCGATTCACGAGCAGTACTTC
>-|TRBJ2-1|-|TRBV5-1
CASSSLQDNEQFF
TGCGCCAGCAGCTCCCTACAGGACAATGAGCAGTTCTTC
>-|TRBJ1-1|TRBD1|TRBV7-9
CASSYTGGRAFF
TGTGCCAGCAGCTACACAGGGGGGCGAGCTTTCTTT
>-|TRBJ2-7|TRBD1|TRBV10-3
CAIRMDRSSYEQYF
TGTGCCATCAGGATGGACAGGAGCTCCTACGAGCAGTACTTC
>-|TRBJ1-1|TRBD1|TRBV18
CASSPLESGTGGYKIKAFF
TGTGCCAGCTCACCACTAGAATCGGGGACAGGAGGATATAAGATAAAAGCTTTCTTT
>-|TRBJ1-1|-|TRBV19
CASTAHSTVMNTEAFF
TGTGCCAGTACCGCACATTCGACAGTCATGAACACTGAAGCTTTCTTT
>-|TRBJ1-2|-|TRBV5-5
CASSLTGTENGYTF
TGTGCCAGCAGCTTGACCGGGACGGAGAATGGCTACACCTTC
>-|TRBJ2-1|-|TRBV6-5
CASSSTRAGNNEQFF
TGTGCCAGCAGTTCCACCAGGGCCGGAAACAATGAGCAGTTCTTC
>-|TRBJ1-2|-|TRBV3-1/TRBV3-2
CASSQVEAGYTF
TGTGCCAGCAGCCAAGTTGAAGCCGGCTACACCTTC
>-|TRBJ1-6|-|TRBV11-2
CASSLVAAYNSPLHF
TGTGCCAGCAGCTTAGTGGCAGCTTATAATTCACCCCTCCACTTT
>once|TRBJ1-2|-|TRBV4-1
CASSQGQGPSNYGYTF
TGCGCCAGCAGCCAAGGGCAGGGGCCCTCTAACTATGGCTACACCTTC
>-|TRBJ2-7|TRBD2|TRBV6-5
CASSSPGGNHYEQYF
TGTGCCAGCAGTTCCCCGGGAGGAAACCACTACGAGCAGTACTTC
>-|TRBJ2-3|-|TRBV9
CASSPPGTRNTQYF
TGTGCCAGCAGCCCCCCCGGGACTCGGAATACGCAGTATTTT
>-|TRBJ1-5|-|TRBV19
CASSIPQASYQPQHF
TGTGCCAGTAGTATCCCCCAAGCCTCCTATCAGCCCCAGCATTTT
>-|TRBJ1-2|-|TRBV18
CASSPEDTYGYTF
TGTGCCAGCTCACCGGAGGACACCTATGGCTACACCTTC
>-|TRBJ1-3|-|TRBV20-1
CSANGGNTIYF
TGCAGTGCTAATGGGGGAAACACCATATATTTT
>-|TRBJ2-3|-|TRBV27
CASRIGASMSTDTQYF
TGTGCCAGCAGGATCGGGGCTTCGATGAGCACAGATACGCAGTATTTT
>-|TRBJ2-6|-|TRBV19
CASTGALGQLISGANVLTF
TGTGCCAGTACTGGGGCTCTCGGACAGCTTATCTCTGGGGCCAACGTCCTGACTTTC
>-|TRBJ1-2|-|TRBV6-1
CASSDVPHGYTF
TGTGCCAGCAGTGACGTCCCCCATGGCTACACCTTC
>-|TRBJ2-1|TRBD2|TRBV5-1
CASSLGGHGTSGPNEQFF
TGCGCCAGCAGCTTGGGAGGGCACGGGACTAGCGGGCCCAATGAGCAGTTCTTC